The 29 T cell receptor beta chains below come from one sample, sequenced in a study of regulatory T cells in long-lasting Graves disease (dated by TCRdb to the early 2020s). Per the publication, the time point label means: persistent/refractory GD, antithyroid drugs over 5 years with positive TRAb. RNA was extracted from PBMCs in TRIzol for both TCR sequencing and RNA sequencing. The library was made by multiplex PCR. TCRdb names Illumina HiSeq 4000 as the instrument used. iRepertoire HTBI primers and Arm-PCR amplification of CDR3 regions were used to construct TCR beta libraries. In-frame beta chains were kept once TCRdb had trimmed the public reads at Q25 with fastp and called clones with MiXCR. Identical CDR3 proteins give one entry, which carries the most common genes and DNA. Recorded for this sample are more than 300,000 distinct CDR3 sequences; around 20% of them occurred a single time. 25% to 35% of the sample belongs to the ten largest clones.

This specimen consisted of peripheral blood mononuclear cells (PBMCs), obtained when the disease was refractory, from a patient treated with antithyroid drugs. Receptor source: a female donor with Graves disease.

This clonotype showed up many times. This rearrangement joins TRBV3-1 to TRBJ1-4; D unclear. The CDR3 is 12 amino acids. Germline CDR1 is LGHDT and CDR2 is YNNKEL (reference sequence). The V end lost 5 bases, the J end lost 12 bases, and 13 bases lay between the germline ends. CDR3 DNA sequence: TGTGCCAGCAGCTTCGACCGTCTACAACTGTTTTTT. It translates to CASSFDRLQLFF.

This clonotype occurred many times. This chain joins TRBV6-1 and TRBJ2-2; no reliable D call. There are 15 residues in the CDR3. Germline V gives CDR1 MNHNS, CDR2 SASEGT. With 4 bases removed from V and 5 bases from J, the gap between germline ends came to 14 bases. The CDR3 is CASSGITVGTGELFF. CDR3 nucleotide sequence: TGTGCCAGCAGTGGGATCACCGTGGGGACCGGGGAGCTGTTTTTT.

The chain couples TRBV11-2 to TRBJ2-2, with 7 bases that match TRBD2. The CDR3 has 17 residues. Germline V gene sequence: CDR1 SGHAT, CDR2 FQNNGV. J lost 4 bases, V lost 4 bases, and 12 bases had no gene match. This chain's CDR3 is CASSSLTRKRGTGELFF. The CDR3 bases are TGTGCCAGCAGCTCGTTGACCCGTAAGCGGGGCACCGGGGAGCTGTTTTTT.

This clonotype showed up many times. The V gene is TRBV7-8, the J gene TRBJ1-4; D uncertain. Germline loops: CDR1 SGHVS, CDR2 FQNEAQ. The CDR3 runs 17 residues. Trimming took off 2 bases at V and 10 bases at J, with 23 bases between the two ends. The CDR3 sequence: CASSLIRVGPKLGKLFF. The CDR3, as DNA: TGTGCCAGCAGCTTAATTCGGGTCGGGCCAAAACTAGGAAAACTGTTTTTT.

This clonotype came up many times. This chain joins TRBV12-3 or TRBV12-4 and TRBJ1-6; D gene ambiguous. CDR3 size: 16 residues. The ends were cut back, 3 bases at V and 2 bases at J, with 11 bases in the middle. The CDR3 protein is CASSLTEPAYNSPLHF. CDR3 nucleotides: TGTGCCAGCAGTTTGACGGAACCCGCCTATAATTCACCCCTCCACTTT.

This clonotype appeared many times. CDR3 sequence: CASTTSGNEQYF. CDR3 DNA sequence: TGTGCCAGCACGACTAGCGGAAACGAGCAGTACTTC. This chain links TRBV2 with TRBJ2-7; 9 bases are shared with TRBD2. This CDR3 is 12 amino acids long. Unmatched junction bases numbered 3, after V lost 7 bases and J lost 5 bases. CDR1 is SNHLY, CDR2 FYNNEI, per germline.

This chain connects TRBV6-9 to TRBJ2-7, with 8 bases that match TRBD1. Losses at the gene ends were 3 bases for V and 3 bases for J; bases not matched to a gene: 16. The CDR3 consists of 18 residues. CDR1 is MNHGY, CDR2 SVAAGI, per germline. The DNA of the CDR3 is TGTGCCAGCAGTTACGGGTTTCCACGACAGGGGCCATACTACGAGCAGTACTTC. This gives the protein CASSYGFPRQGPYYEQYF.

This clonotype has a count of ten or more. The chain combines TRBV7-8 with TRBJ1-1, with D tentatively TRBD1 (6 bases). Deletions cut 2 bases from V and 6 bases from J, with 19 bases between. Germline V gives CDR1 SGHVS, CDR2 FQNEAQ. CDR3 length equals 16 residues. In DNA, the CDR3 is TGTGCCAGCAGCTTATCACGTCTGGGGGGCTCCGCTGAAGCTTTCTTT. This translates into CASSLSRLGGSAEAFF.

This clonotype has at least ten counts. This chain connects TRBV12-3 or TRBV12-4 to TRBJ1-4; the D is unclear. The CDR3 length is 13 residues. Trimming removed 8 bases at V and 10 bases at J, with 17 bases between. This CDR3 reads CASSAALDSKLFF. Here the CDR3 DNA reads TGTGCCAGCTCCGCAGCCCTCGATTCAAAACTGTTTTTT.

The CDR3 is CASTSTSREQYF. DNA of the CDR3: TGTGCCAGCACCTCGACTAGCCGCGAGCAGTACTTC. The gene calls are TRBV2 and TRBJ2-7; 7 positions agree with TRBD2. The CDR3 consists of 12 residues. V lost 7 bases and J lost 6; bases outside the gene matches: 6. Germline CDR1 reads SNHLY; CDR2 reads FYNNEI.

A few counts support this clonotype. The chain joins TRBV28 to TRBJ2-1; TRBD2 is a possible D gene (7 bases). The germline V and J ends were trimmed by 6 bases and 8 bases, with 23 bases remaining between them. The CDR3 sequence is 16 residues long. CDR1 and CDR2 from the germline V gene are MDHEN and SYDVKM. CDR3 sequence (DNA): TGTGCCAGCAGCCCCCCGGGGAGGGGGGCTAGGTATGAGCAGTTCTTC. It codes for CASSPPGRGARYEQFF.

In this sample, this clonotype turned up many times. This chain connects TRBV6-2 or TRBV6-3 to TRBJ2-2; D not certain. This CDR3 has 14 residues. Trimming pared 0 bases from V and 8 bases from J, leaving 10 bases between. CDR1 and CDR2 (germline): MNHEY, SVGEGT. CDR3 region: CASSYSKALGELFF. The CDR3 nucleotides are TGTGCCAGCAGTTACTCGAAGGCATTGGGGGAGCTGTTTTTT.

This clonotype was counted ten times or more. J is TRBJ1-2 and V is TRBV7-2; TRBD1 matches 8 bases. V shed 4 bases, J shed 6 bases, and the junction held 7 bases outside the gene matches. The CDR3 contains 14 residues. Germline-derived CDR1 and CDR2 are SGHTA and FQGNSA. For the CDR3, the DNA is TGTGCCAGCAGCTACGGGGCAGGGGGCGATGGCTACACCTTC. It is translated as CASSYGAGGDGYTF. Filled out from reference TRBV7-2 and TRBJ1-2, the complete variable domain reads GAGVSQSPSNKVTEKGKDVELRCDPISGHTALYWYRQSLGQGLEFLIYFQGNSAPDKSGLPSDRFSAERTGGSVSTLTIQRTQQEDSAVYLCASSYGAGGDGYTFGSGTRLTVV.

This clonotype was seen repeatedly, ten times or more. The chain uses TRBV6-1 and TRBJ2-5; D is perhaps TRBD2 (5 bases). Trimming took off 5 bases at V and 0 bases at J, with 10 bases between the two ends. The CDR3 runs 14 residues. Germline CDR1 is MNHNS and CDR2 is SASEGT. In DNA, the CDR3 is TGTGCCAGCAGTCCGACGAGGGACCAAGAGACCCAGTACTTC. Protein sequence: CASSPTRDQETQYF.

This rearrangement joins TRBV6-1 to TRBJ2-7; D possibly corresponds to TRBD2 (6 bases). The CDR3 covers 16 residues. Germline CDR1 is MNHNS and CDR2 is SASEGT. V lost 4 bases and J 2 bases, leaving 18 bases between the germline ends. CDR3 in amino acids: CASSASYPRTTYEQYF. The CDR3 nucleotides read TGTGCCAGCAGTGCCTCCTACCCTCGGACTACCTACGAGCAGTACTTC.

This clonotype was seen many times. The rearrangement uses TRBV7-2 and TRBJ1-5; perhaps TRBD1 as D (6 bases). Germline CDR1 and CDR2: SGHTA and FQGNSA. With 4 bases removed from V and 6 bases from J, the gap between germline ends came to 13 bases. The CDR3 runs to 14 residues. The CDR3 here is CASSSQGGGQPQHF. The CDR3 nucleotides read TGTGCCAGCAGCTCACAGGGCGGGGGTCAGCCCCAGCATTTT.

This clonotype was observed at least ten times. The chain recombines TRBV20-1 with TRBJ2-5; perhaps TRBD2 as D (5 bases). Germline-derived CDR1 and CDR2 are DFQATT and SNEGSKA (reference sequence). With 5 bases removed from V and 2 bases from J, the gap between germline ends came to 18 bases. The CDR3 runs 15 residues. The CDR3 loop is CSAYSSWEQQETQYF. The CDR3 nucleotides are TGCAGTGCTTACTCTAGCTGGGAACAACAAGAGACCCAGTACTTC.

This clonotype has only a few counts. The chain recombines TRBV5-6 with TRBJ1-1; D remains unclear. The V gene's germline CDR1 is SGHDT and CDR2 YYEEEE. The CDR3 length is 14 residues. With 2 bases removed from V and 4 bases from J, the gap between germline ends came to 12 bases. This CDR3 reads CASSFSLWGTEAFF. The DNA of the CDR3 is TGTGCCAGCAGCTTTTCCTTATGGGGCACTGAAGCTTTCTTT.

In its sample, this clonotype was seen many times. This chain uses TRBV20-1 with TRBJ2-7; 10 positions agree with TRBD2. Germline V gene lookup returns CDR1 DFQATT and CDR2 SNEGSKA (reference sequence). The J segment lost 4 bases and the V segment lost 3 bases, leaving 15 bases of the junction unmatched. The CDR3 runs to 17 residues. The CDR3 sequence is CSARGASLAGGGYEQYF. DNA of the CDR3: TGCAGTGCTAGGGGGGCATCCTTAGCGGGAGGCGGATACGAGCAGTACTTC.

The chain uses TRBV15 and TRBJ1-5; the match to TRBD1 covers 9 bases. Germline values: CDR1 LNHNV, CDR2 YYDKDF (reference sequence). There are 16 residues in the CDR3. The V and J ends lost 3 bases and 1 base, in that order; junction bases with no gene match: 4. The chain's CDR3 is CATSSGTGSSNQPQHF. The CDR3, as DNA: TGTGCCACCAGCAGTGGGACAGGGTCGAGCAATCAGCCCCAGCATTTT.

The rearrangement joins TRBV28 to TRBJ2-5; D may be TRBD1 or TRBD2 (5 bases each). V was cut by 5 bases and J by 4 bases, with 20 bases left in between. Germline assignment: CDR1 MDHEN and CDR2 SYDVKM. CDR3 length: 16 residues. The CDR3 here is CASSTYGALMRETQYF. CDR3 nucleotides: TGTGCCAGCAGTACTTACGGGGCCCTCATGAGAGAGACCCAGTACTTC.

J is TRBJ2-5 and V is TRBV6-1; TRBD2 is a possible D gene (5 bases). V dropped 1 base and J dropped 4 bases, with 10 bases sitting between them. CDR3 length: 14 residues. The germline CDR1 and CDR2 sequences are MNHNS and SASEGT. This CDR3 reads CASSEGPSGETQYF. DNA for the CDR3: TGTGCCAGCAGTGAAGGTCCGAGCGGAGAGACCCAGTACTTC.

The gene calls are TRBV18 and TRBJ1-2; D unclear. V dropped 3 bases and J dropped 8 bases, with 13 bases sitting between them. The germline CDR1 and CDR2 sequences are KGHSH and LQKENI. The CDR3 is 13 amino acids. The chain's CDR3 is CASSPDQLNGYTF. In DNA form, the CDR3 reads TGTGCCAGCTCACCTGACCAACTCAACGGCTACACCTTC.

This clonotype was found once. This chain joins TRBV5-5 and TRBJ2-1; D uncertain. V was trimmed by 4 bases and J by 5 bases, leaving 22 bases between them. Germline values: CDR1 SGHKS, CDR2 YYEKEE (reference sequence). This CDR3 contains 17 residues. CDR3 DNA sequence: TGTGCCAGCAGCCCTTACTTGGACCCAACAAGGAACAATGAGCAGTTCTTC. Its protein is CASSPYLDPTRNNEQFF.

Comment on this clonotype: Since a much larger clone is just one base distant, this may be a read error. The chain is built from TRBV7-9 and TRBJ2-7; 10 bases agree with TRBD1. The length of the CDR3 is 17 residues. Germline-derived CDR1 and CDR2 are SEHNR and FQNEAQ (reference sequence). In DNA form, the CDR3 reads TGTGCCAGCCAACTAATTACGCCGGGACAGGGGACCTACGAGCGGTACTTC. It yields the protein CASQLITPGQGTYERYF.

This clonotype was seen a single time. V is TRBV3-1 and J is TRBJ2-3; D gene unclear. The germline V and J ends were trimmed by 4 bases and 0 bases, with 11 bases remaining between them. CDR1 and CDR2 from the germline V gene are LGHDT and YNNKEL (reference sequence). The CDR3 length is 15 residues. The CDR3, as DNA: TGTGCCAGCAGCCGCCGGCCGTCTAGCACAGATACGCAGTATTTT. Its protein product is CASSRRPSSTDTQYF.

This clonotype showed up many times. The rearrangement uses TRBV12-3 or TRBV12-4 and TRBJ2-4; the match to TRBD1 covers 7 bases. The CDR3 totals 13 residues. The trim removed 4 bases at V and 9 bases at J, leaving 6 bases unmatched. The CDR3 is CASSWGQWSIQYF. The CDR3 DNA is TGTGCCAGCAGTTGGGGACAGTGGAGCATTCAGTACTTC.

This clonotype was detected ten times or more. The chain employs TRBV29-1 and TRBJ2-7, with 9 bases that match TRBD2. Germline V gives CDR1 SQVTM, CDR2 ANQGSEA. The CDR3 loop spans 19 amino acids. The V segment lost 7 bases and the J segment 2 bases; nucleotides outside the gene matches: 24. The CDR3 region has the DNA TGCAGCGGAGCCCCCGGACAGGTCGACAGCGGGAGGAAGACCTACGAGCAGTACTTC. Amino acid sequence: CSGAPGQVDSGRKTYEQYF.

The chain is built from TRBV9 and TRBJ1-4, with D unclear. This CDR3 spans 15 amino acids. CDR1 SGDLS and CDR2 YYNGEE come from the germline V gene. V was pared by 0 bases and J by 5 bases, with 11 bases between. CDR3 amino acids: CASSVAPDGNEKLFF. CDR3 DNA sequence: TGTGCCAGCAGCGTAGCTCCGGACGGGAATGAAAAACTGTTTTTT.